These T cell receptor beta chains were read from a single sample in a study of monozygotic twins with inflammatory bowel disease. TCRdb reprocessed the 5' RACE reads, with one entry per CDR3 protein and no DNA. The listing contains around 450,000 distinct CDR3 sequences. Sequencing was carried out using blood. These receptors all stem from a human donor with ulcerative colitis or Crohn's disease, or a healthy co-twin of an affected twin (not recorded which). The CDR3 runs from the conserved cysteine through the conserved F or W. Fields, in order: J gene, V gene, CDR3 protein.

TRBJ1-4,TRBV12-3/TRBV12-4,CASSLDYGNEKLFF
TRBJ2-3,TRBV7-2,CASSSGRIKAGTNTQYF
TRBJ2-7,TRBV27,CASSLSRAHEQYF
TRBJ2-1,TRBV3-1,CASSHSGGAGNEQFF
TRBJ1-1,TRBV20-1,CSARDIGRNTEAFF
TRBJ2-2,TRBV5-6,CASGVRNTGELFF
TRBJ2-7,TRBV20-1,CSAGLAGRPTYEQYF
TRBJ1-1,TRBV7-3,CASSKNGETEAFF
TRBJ2-2,TRBV20-1,CSARALGIRELFF
TRBJ1-5,TRBV18,CASSPPGGVQPQHF
TRBJ1-6,TRBV12-3/TRBV12-4,CASSFGSPLHF
TRBJ2-1,TRBV4-1,CASSQFGLVSYNEQFF
TRBJ1-5,TRBV10-3,CAISESGRSQPQHF
TRBJ2-7,TRBV20-1,CSAREYRGSGYEQYF
TRBJ1-2,TRBV7-9,CASSITGGDYGYTF
TRBJ1-2,TRBV20-1,CSARDPTISKGYGYTF
TRBJ1-1,TRBV5-1,CASSLVTGNTEAFF
TRBJ1-1,TRBV5-1,CASSGLQGNTEAFF
TRBJ1-5,TRBV19,CASINRGSPSNQPQHF
TRBJ2-3,TRBV29-1,CSVVTSGRGDTQYF
TRBJ2-7,TRBV21-1,CAIYNRVYYEQYF
TRBJ1-2,TRBV6-1,CASSEIWGEGYTF
TRBJ1-1,TRBV20-1,CSAHDRASLGTEAFF
TRBJ2-3,TRBV11-2,CASSTGLAGSTDTQYF
TRBJ2-5,TRBV5-1,CASSLGLFQETQYF
TRBJ2-7,TRBV7-2,CASTTTSASYEQYF
TRBJ2-7,TRBV18,CASSPTGRDSYEQYF
TRBJ2-1,TRBV20-1,CSAAGTSGTRAVDNEQFF
TRBJ2-3,TRBV11-2,CASSPDQREGLGTDTQYF
TRBJ2-3,TRBV7-2,CASSQQRGGDTQYF
TRBJ1-5,TRBV20-1,CSAREMTGRNQPQHF
TRBJ2-3,TRBV14,CASSRRGSTDTQYF
TRBJ2-5,TRBV7-2,CASSLDLLKETQYF
TRBJ2-1,TRBV6-2/TRBV6-3,CASSHPGQVYNEQFF
TRBJ2-3,TRBV20-1,CSARDPLGGTDTQYF
TRBJ1-1,TRBV5-1,CASSLSESGNTEAFF
TRBJ1-5,TRBV6-1,CASRRQAGELAQHF
TRBJ2-5,TRBV28,CASSLSLRIETQYF
TRBJ2-5,TRBV29-1,CSVEPGRQETQYF
TRBJ1-1,TRBV21-1,CASSNRTNTEAFF
TRBJ2-2,TRBV6-6,CASTVQGTGELFF
TRBJ2-7,TRBV29-1,CSARDSSYEQYF
TRBJ1-2,TRBV7-2,CASSPATVAGYTF
TRBJ2-5,TRBV20-1,CSATGGETQYF
TRBJ2-5,TRBV7-9,CASSLKASGKETQYF
TRBJ2-7,TRBV4-2,CASSQDLKGQVSYEQYF
TRBJ2-3,TRBV7-9,CASSAGTAGEWDTQYF
TRBJ1-5,TRBV12-3/TRBV12-4,CASSSGGPQHF
TRBJ1-2,TRBV7-2,CASSLVDINYGYTF
TRBJ2-1,TRBV14,CASSPSGQGIYNEQFF
TRBJ2-2,TRBV7-6,CASGSTSGRPTGELFF
TRBJ2-6,TRBV20-1,CSARGPGANVLTF
TRBJ2-3,TRBV7-9,CASSLDRTYTDTQYF